The 14 T cell receptor beta chains below come from one sample, sequenced in a study of identical twins. TCRdb redid the calling of the 5' RACE reads with MiXCR, one entry per CDR3 protein. The sample consists of roughly 720,000 distinct CDR3 sequences, over 15% of them appearing once. The sample also formed part of further work on T cells expressing NK-cell markers.

Sequencing used PBMCs. These receptors all stem from a woman between 18 and 30 years old in good health.

V is TRBV12-3 or TRBV12-4 and J is TRBJ2-7; 9 nucleotides align to TRBD2. With 7 bases clipped from V and 3 bases from J, the junction kept 10 bases outside the gene matches. This CDR3 has 15 residues. The CDR3 spells CASTQGLAGNYEQYF. DNA for the CDR3: TGTGCCAGCACCCAAGGCCTAGCGGGAAACTACGAGCAGTACTTC.

Many counts were recorded for this clonotype. This chain links TRBV29-1 with TRBJ1-2, with a tentative D call TRBD1 (5 bases). The CDR3 has 13 amino acids. Germline V lookup: CDR1 SQVTM, CDR2 ANQGSEA. Trimming removed 3 bases at V and 8 bases at J, with 16 bases between. CDR3 nucleotide sequence: TGCAGCGTTGAGGCCGGGGCAGGGAGAGGCTACACCTTC. The encoded protein is CSVEAGAGRGYTF.

The CDR3 reads CASSRGTSDEQYF. The CDR3 DNA reads TGTGCCAGCTCACGCGGGACTAGTGACGAGCAGTACTTC. The gene calls are TRBV18 and TRBJ2-7; 8 positions match TRBD2. Germline V gives CDR1 KGHSH, CDR2 LQKENI. The CDR3 extends over 13 amino acids. V was clipped by 4 bases and J by 5 bases; unmatched bases: 4.

This clonotype was seen a handful of times. The chain couples TRBV7-8 to TRBJ2-7; D might be TRBD1 or TRBD2, each matching 5 bases. This CDR3 has 15 residues. The V end was cut by 1 base, the J end by 3 bases, with 13 bases between. From germline, CDR1 is SGHVS and CDR2 FQNEAQ. This CDR3 reads CASSLGEGQDYEQYF. CDR3 DNA: TGTGCCAGCAGCTTAGGAGAGGGGCAAGACTACGAGCAGTACTTC.

The chain links TRBV20-1 to TRBJ2-1; the D is unclear. V gave up 6 bases and J gave up 8 bases, with 17 bases separating them. CDR1 is DFQATT, CDR2 SNEGSKA, per germline (reference sequence). This CDR3 has 13 residues. The CDR3 sequence is CSASGPSGDEQFF. The CDR3 DNA reads TGCAGTGCATCCGGACCCAGTGGCGATGAGCAGTTCTTC.

This clonotype was detected a few times. This chain joins TRBV5-1 and TRBJ2-3; TRBD2 agrees at 11 bases. V lost 1 base to trimming and J lost 7 bases; unmatched junction nucleotides: 8. CDR1 is SGHRS and CDR2 is YFSETQ in the germline V gene. This CDR3 has 16 residues. The CDR3, as DNA: TGCGCCAGCAGCTTGTATGTGGTAGCGGGGGGGAATACGCAGTATTTT. Its translation: CASSLYVVAGGNTQYF.

This rearrangement joins TRBV5-1 to TRBJ2-2; 9 nucleotides align to TRBD1. V shed 4 bases and J 4 bases; nucleotides not matched to a gene: 11. CDR3 length equals 17 residues. Germline values: CDR1 SGHRS, CDR2 YFSETQ. The CDR3 is CASSPIYGTGPTGELFF. The DNA of the CDR3 is TGCGCCAGCAGCCCCATTTATGGGACAGGGCCCACCGGGGAGCTGTTTTTT.

This clonotype showed up many times. The chain has TRBV6-1 and TRBJ2-1; 7 bases match TRBD2. Germline V gene data show CDR1 as MNHNS and CDR2 as SASEGT. J lost 8 bases, V lost 6 bases, and 10 bases had no gene match. CDR3 length equals 14 residues. The CDR3, as DNA: TGTGCCAGCAGGTGGGGCGGGGGAAAGGATGAGCAGTTCTTC. Its protein is CASRWGGGKDEQFF.

The V call is TRBV9, the J call TRBJ2-2; 13 bases fit TRBD2. The CDR3 runs to 19 residues. Germline CDR1 reads SGDLS; CDR2 reads YYNGEE. The trim removed 3 bases at V and 3 bases at J, leaving 11 bases unmatched. The CDR3 region has the DNA TGTGCCAGCAGCGCCCGGGGGACTAGCGGGGAGGTTCACACCGGGGAGCTGTTTTTT. Its protein product is CASSARGTSGEVHTGELFF.

The chain is built from TRBV5-1 and TRBJ1-3; D possibly corresponds to TRBD1 (5 bases). The germline V gene encodes CDR1 SGHRS and CDR2 YFSETQ. The CDR3 runs 16 residues. Trimming stripped 0 bases from V and 2 bases from J, with 12 bases between. The chain's CDR3 is CASSLAGKTAGNTIYF. CDR3 DNA sequence: TGCGCCAGCAGCTTGGCAGGGAAGACTGCTGGAAACACCATATATTTT.

This clonotype was observed a few times. The chain couples TRBV20-1 to TRBJ1-1; no firm D call. From germline, CDR1 is DFQATT and CDR2 SNEGSKA (reference sequence). V was trimmed by 1 base and J by 8 bases, leaving 11 bases between them. The CDR3 consists of 12 residues. The CDR3 loop is CSARGGGYEAFF. The DNA of the CDR3 is TGCAGTGCTAGAGGAGGTGGGTACGAAGCTTTCTTT.

The chain employs TRBV20-1 and TRBJ1-5, with 7 bases lining up with TRBD1. The CDR3 sequence is 14 residues long. V gave up 3 bases and J gave up 4 bases; unmatched junction bases: 6. Germline-derived CDR1 and CDR2 are DFQATT and SNEGSKA (reference sequence). CDR3 residues: CSASDPGGNQPQHF. The CDR3 DNA reads TGCAGTGCTAGTGACCCAGGGGGGAATCAGCCCCAGCATTTT.

The chain uses TRBV6-5 and TRBJ1-6, with D perhaps TRBD1 (5 bases). The V end was cut by 2 bases, the J end by 9 bases, with 11 bases between. CDR3 length: 14 residues. Germline assignment: CDR1 MNHEY and CDR2 SVGAGI. The CDR3 region has the DNA TGTGCCAGCAGTTACCTTGGGGACCGTTCACCCCTCCACTTT. Translating it yields CASSYLGDRSPLHF.

This clonotype turned up a few times. This CDR3 reads CASSENRGHSYNEQFF. For the CDR3, the DNA is TGTGCCAGCAGCGAGAACAGGGGGCACTCCTACAATGAGCAGTTCTTC. This chain uses TRBV7-9 with TRBJ2-1; 9 nucleotides match TRBD1. CDR3 length equals 16 residues. CDR1 and CDR2 (germline): SEHNR, FQNEAQ (reference sequence). Trimming took 5 bases from V and 0 from J; bases not matched to a gene: 5.